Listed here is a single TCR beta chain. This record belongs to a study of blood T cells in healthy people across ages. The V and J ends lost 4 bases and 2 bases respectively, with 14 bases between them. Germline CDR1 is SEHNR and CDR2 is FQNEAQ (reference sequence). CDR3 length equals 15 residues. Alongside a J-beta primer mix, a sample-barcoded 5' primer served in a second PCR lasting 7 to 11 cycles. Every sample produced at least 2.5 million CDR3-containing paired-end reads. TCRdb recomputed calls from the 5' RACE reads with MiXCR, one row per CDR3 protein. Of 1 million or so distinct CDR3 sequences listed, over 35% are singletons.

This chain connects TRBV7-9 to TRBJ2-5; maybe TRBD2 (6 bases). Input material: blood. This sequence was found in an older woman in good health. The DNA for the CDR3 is TGTGCCAGCAGCTCGGAGGGGCGCGCTCAAGAGACCCAGTACTTC. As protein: CASSSEGRAQETQYF.